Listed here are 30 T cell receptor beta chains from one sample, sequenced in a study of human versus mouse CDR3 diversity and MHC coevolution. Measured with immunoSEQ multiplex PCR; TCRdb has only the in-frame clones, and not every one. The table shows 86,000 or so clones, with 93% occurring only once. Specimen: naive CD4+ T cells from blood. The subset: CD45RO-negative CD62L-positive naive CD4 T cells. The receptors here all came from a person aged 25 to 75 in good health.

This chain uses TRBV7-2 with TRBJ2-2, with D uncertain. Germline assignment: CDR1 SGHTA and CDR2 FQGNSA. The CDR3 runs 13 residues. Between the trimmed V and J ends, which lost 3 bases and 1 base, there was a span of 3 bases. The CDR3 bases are TGTGCCAGCAGCTTTCGGAACACCGGGGAGCTGTTTTTT. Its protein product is CASSFRNTGELFF.

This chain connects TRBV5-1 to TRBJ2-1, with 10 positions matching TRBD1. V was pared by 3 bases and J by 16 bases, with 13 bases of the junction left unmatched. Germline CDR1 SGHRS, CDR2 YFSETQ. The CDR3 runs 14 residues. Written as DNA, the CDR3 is TGCGCCAGCAGCTCCCACAGCCCCGGGACAGGGGATTTCTTC. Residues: CASSSHSPGTGDFF.

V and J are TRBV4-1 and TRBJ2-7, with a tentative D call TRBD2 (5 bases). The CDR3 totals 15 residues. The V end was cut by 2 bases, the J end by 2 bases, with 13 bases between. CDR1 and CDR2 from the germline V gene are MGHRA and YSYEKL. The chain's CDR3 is CASSQSGPGTYEQYF. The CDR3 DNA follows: TGCGCCAGCAGCCAATCGGGTCCGGGGACCTACGAGCAGTACTTC.

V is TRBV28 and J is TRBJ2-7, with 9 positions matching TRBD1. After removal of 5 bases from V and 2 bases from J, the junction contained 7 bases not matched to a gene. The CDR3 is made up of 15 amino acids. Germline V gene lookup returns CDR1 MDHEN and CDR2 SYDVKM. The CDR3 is CASSPRDRVAYEQYF. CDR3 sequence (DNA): TGTGCCAGCAGTCCTCGGGACAGGGTGGCCTACGAGCAGTACTTC.

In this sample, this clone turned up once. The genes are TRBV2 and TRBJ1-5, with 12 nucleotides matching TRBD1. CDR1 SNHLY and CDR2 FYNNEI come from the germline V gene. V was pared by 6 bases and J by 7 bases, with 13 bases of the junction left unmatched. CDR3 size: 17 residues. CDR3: CASRRDRGRRLSQPQHF. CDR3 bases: TGTGCCAGCAGAAGGGACAGGGGGCGGCGATTGAGCCAGCCCCAGCATTTT.

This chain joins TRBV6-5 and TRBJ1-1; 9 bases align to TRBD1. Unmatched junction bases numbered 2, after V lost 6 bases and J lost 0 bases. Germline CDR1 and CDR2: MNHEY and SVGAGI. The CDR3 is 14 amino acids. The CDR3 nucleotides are TGTGCCAGCAGGGGACAGGGCTTGAACACTGAAGCTTTCTTT. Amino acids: CASRGQGLNTEAFF.

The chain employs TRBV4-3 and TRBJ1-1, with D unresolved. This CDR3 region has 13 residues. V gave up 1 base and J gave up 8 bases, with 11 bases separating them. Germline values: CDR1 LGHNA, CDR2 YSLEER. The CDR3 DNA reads TGCGCCAGCAGCCAAGCAGGCCGGTACGAAGCTTTCTTT. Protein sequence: CASSQAGRYEAFF.

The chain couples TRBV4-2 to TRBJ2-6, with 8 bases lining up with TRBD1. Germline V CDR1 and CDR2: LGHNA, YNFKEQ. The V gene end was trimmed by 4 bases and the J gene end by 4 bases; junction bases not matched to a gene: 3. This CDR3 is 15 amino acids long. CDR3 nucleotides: TGTGCCAGCAGCCGGACAGGGTCCGGGGCCAACGTCCTGACTTTC. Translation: CASSRTGSGANVLTF.

The CDR3 protein is CASSLQGNRGEAFF. DNA of the CDR3: TGTGCCAGCAGCTTACAGGGAAACCGTGGTGAAGCTTTCTTT. The chain combines TRBV7-3 with TRBJ1-1; TRBD1 is a possible D gene (5 bases). V was trimmed by 2 bases and J by 7 bases, leaving 14 bases between them. From germline, CDR1 is SGHTA and CDR2 FQGTGA. The CDR3 spans 14 residues. The variable domain in full, with the rest retrieved from reference TRBV7-3 and TRBJ1-1, is GAGVSQTPSNKVTEKGKYVELRCDPISGHTALYWYRQSLGQGPEFLIYFQGTGAADDSGLPNDRFFAVRPEGSVSTLKIQRTERGDSAVYLCASSLQGNRGEAFFGQGTRLTVV.

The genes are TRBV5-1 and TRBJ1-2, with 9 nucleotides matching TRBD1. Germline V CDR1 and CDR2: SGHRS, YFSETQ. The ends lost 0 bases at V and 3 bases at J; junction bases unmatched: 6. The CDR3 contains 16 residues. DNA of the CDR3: TGCGCCAGCAGCTTGGGAGGACAGGGGTTCGACTATGGCTACACCTTC. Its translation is CASSLGGQGFDYGYTF.

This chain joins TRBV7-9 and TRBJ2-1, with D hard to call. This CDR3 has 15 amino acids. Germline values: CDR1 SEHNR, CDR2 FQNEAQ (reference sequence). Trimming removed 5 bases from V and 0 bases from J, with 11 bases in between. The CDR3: CASSQIPRSYNEQFF. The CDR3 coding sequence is TGTGCCAGCAGCCAAATACCGCGCTCCTACAATGAGCAGTTCTTC.

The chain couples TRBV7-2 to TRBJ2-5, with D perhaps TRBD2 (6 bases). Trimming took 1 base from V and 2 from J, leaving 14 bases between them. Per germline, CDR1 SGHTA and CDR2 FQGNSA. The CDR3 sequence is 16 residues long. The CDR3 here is CASSLVGSGGQETQYF. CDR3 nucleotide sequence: TGTGCCAGCAGCTTAGTTGGTTCCGGGGGACAAGAGACCCAGTACTTC.

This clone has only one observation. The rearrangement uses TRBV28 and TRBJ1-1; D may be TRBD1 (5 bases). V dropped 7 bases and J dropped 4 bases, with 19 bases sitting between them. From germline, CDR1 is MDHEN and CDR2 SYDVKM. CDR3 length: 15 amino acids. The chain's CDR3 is CASNPLWGGGTEAFF. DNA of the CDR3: TGTGCCAGCAACCCACTGTGGGGCGGTGGCACTGAAGCTTTCTTT.

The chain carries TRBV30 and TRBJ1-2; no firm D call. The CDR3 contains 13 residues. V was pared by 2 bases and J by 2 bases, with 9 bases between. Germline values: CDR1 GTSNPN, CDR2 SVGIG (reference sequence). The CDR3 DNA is TGTGCCTGGAGTCCCACAGCAAACTATGGCTACACCTTC. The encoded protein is CAWSPTANYGYTF.

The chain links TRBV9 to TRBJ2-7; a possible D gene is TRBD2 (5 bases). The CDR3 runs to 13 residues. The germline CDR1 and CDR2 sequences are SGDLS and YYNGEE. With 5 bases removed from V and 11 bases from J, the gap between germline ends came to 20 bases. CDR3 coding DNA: TGTGCCAGCAGTGCCTCCCCGCAGGACTCGAAGTACTTC. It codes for CASSASPQDSKYF.

The CDR3 DNA follows: TGTGCCAGCAGCTCCAGGACGGGACAAGAGACCCAGTACTTC. Its translation is CASSSRTGQETQYF. The rearrangement uses TRBV11-2 and TRBJ2-5; the D gene is possibly TRBD2 (5 bases). Trimming left V 4 bases short and J 2 bases short, with 11 bases between. The CDR3 sequence is 14 residues long. The germline CDR1 and CDR2 sequences are SGHAT and FQNNGV.

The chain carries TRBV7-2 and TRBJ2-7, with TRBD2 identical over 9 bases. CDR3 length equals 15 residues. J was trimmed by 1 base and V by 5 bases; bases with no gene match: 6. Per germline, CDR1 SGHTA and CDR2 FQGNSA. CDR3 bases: TGTGCCAGCAGCCCACGGACTAGCGTGTCCTACGAGCAGTACTTC. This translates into CASSPRTSVSYEQYF.

The CDR3 loop is CASSALLPGGYGYTF. The CDR3 bases are TGTGCCAGCAGTGCCCTTCTTCCGGGGGGCTATGGCTACACCTTC. This chain links TRBV27 with TRBJ1-2; TRBD1 might be the D (5 bases). The V gene lost 5 bases and the J gene lost 4 bases, with 17 bases spanning the gap. From germline, CDR1 is MNHEY and CDR2 SMNVEV (reference sequence). The CDR3 totals 15 residues.

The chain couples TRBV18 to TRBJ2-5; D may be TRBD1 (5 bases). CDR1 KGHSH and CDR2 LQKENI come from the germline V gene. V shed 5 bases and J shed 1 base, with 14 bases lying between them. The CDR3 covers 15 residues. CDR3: CASSESRVAQETQYF. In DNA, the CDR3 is TGTGCCAGCTCAGAAAGCAGGGTCGCCCAAGAGACCCAGTACTTC.

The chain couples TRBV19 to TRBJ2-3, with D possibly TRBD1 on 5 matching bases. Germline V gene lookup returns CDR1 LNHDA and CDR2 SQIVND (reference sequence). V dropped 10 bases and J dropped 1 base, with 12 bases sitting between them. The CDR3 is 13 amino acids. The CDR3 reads CATEARGTDTQYF. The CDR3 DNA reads TGTGCCACCGAAGCCAGGGGCACAGATACGCAGTATTTT.

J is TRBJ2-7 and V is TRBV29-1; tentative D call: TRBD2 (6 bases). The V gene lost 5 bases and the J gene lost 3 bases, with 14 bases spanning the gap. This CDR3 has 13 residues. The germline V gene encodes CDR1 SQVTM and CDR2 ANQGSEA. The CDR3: CSVLGTDYYEQYF. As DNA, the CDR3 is TGCAGCGTTCTAGGGACGGACTACTACGAGCAGTACTTC.

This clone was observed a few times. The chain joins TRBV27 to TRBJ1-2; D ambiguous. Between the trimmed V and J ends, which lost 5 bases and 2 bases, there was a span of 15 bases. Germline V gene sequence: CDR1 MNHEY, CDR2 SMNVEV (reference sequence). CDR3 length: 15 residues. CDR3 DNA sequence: TGTGCCAGCAGTCCCCTTCCCCACACCAACTATGGCTACACCTTC. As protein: CASSPLPHTNYGYTF.

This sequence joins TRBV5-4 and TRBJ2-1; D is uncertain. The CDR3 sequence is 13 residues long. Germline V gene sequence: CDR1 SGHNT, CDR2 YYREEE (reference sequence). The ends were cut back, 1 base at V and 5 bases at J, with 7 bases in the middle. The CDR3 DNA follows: TGTGCCAGCAGCTTGCCTATGCACAATGAGCAGTTCTTC. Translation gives CASSLPMHNEQFF.

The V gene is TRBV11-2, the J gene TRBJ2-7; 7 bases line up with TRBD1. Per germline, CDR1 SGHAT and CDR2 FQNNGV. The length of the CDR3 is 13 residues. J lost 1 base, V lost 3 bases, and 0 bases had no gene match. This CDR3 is CASSLDRSYEQYF. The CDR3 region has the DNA TGTGCCAGCAGCTTGGACAGGTCCTACGAGCAGTACTTC.

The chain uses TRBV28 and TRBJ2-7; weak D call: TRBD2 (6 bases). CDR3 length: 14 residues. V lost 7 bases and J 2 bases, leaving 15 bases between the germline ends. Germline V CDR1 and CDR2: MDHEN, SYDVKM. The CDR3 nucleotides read TGTGCCAGCACCCTTAGCGGAGCCGCCTACGAGCAGTACTTC. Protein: CASTLSGAAYEQYF.

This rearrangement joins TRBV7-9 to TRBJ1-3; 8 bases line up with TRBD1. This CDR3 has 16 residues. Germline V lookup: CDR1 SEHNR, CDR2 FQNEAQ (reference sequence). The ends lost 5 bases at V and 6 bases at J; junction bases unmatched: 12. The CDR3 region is CASSQVAGQGANTIYF. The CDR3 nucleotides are TGTGCCAGCAGCCAAGTCGCCGGACAGGGCGCAAACACCATATATTTT. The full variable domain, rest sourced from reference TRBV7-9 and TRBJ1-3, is DTGVSQNPRHKITKRGQNVTFRCDPISEHNRLYWYRQTLGQGPEFLTYFQNEAQLEKSRLLSDRFSAERPKGSFSTLEIQRTEQGDSAMYLCASSQVAGQGANTIYFGEGSWLTVV.

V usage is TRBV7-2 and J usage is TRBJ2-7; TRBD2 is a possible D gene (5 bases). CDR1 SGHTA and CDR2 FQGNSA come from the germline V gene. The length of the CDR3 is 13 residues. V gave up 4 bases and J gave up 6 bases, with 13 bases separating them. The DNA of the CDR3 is TGTGCCAGCAGCTCCGGGAATACGCGCGAGCAGTACTTC. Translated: CASSSGNTREQYF.

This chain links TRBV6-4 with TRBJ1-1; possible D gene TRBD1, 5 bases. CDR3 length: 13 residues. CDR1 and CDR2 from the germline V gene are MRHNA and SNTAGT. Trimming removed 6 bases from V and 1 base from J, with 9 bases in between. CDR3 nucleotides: TGTGCCAGCAGGCCTGGGGCGAACACTGAAGCTTTCTTT. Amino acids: CASRPGANTEAFF.

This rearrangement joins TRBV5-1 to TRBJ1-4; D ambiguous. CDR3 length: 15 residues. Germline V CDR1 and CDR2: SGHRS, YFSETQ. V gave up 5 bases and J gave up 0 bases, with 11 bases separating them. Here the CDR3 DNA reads TGCGCCAGCAGTCAAACCCAGTCAACTAATGAAAAACTGTTTTTT. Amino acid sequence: CASSQTQSTNEKLFF.

Here the CDR3 reads CASSPDPRKATDTQYF. Here the CDR3 DNA reads TGTGCCAGCAGTCCCGACCCGCGGAAGGCAACAGATACGCAGTATTTT. The V and J genes are TRBV28 and TRBJ2-3; D unclear. Germline V gives CDR1 MDHEN, CDR2 SYDVKM. CDR3 length: 16 residues. The V end lost 5 bases, the J end lost 3 bases, and 18 bases lay between the germline ends.